This T cell receptor (beta chain) was recovered during a study of shared clonotypes between healthy human individuals. Assay used: immunoSEQ multiplex PCR; TCRdb lists only in-frame clones, some missing. The sample lists about 600,000 clones, 98% seen once, with 0.3% to 0.35% in the top ten. This clone came up once. Germline-derived CDR1 and CDR2 are SGHRS and YFSETQ. This CDR3 is built from 17 residues. V shed 5 bases, J shed 2 bases, and the junction held 8 bases outside the gene matches. Positively selected for CCR7, the CD45RO-negative cells used as naive CD8 cells excluded terminally differentiated effector memory CD45RA+ cells.

This chain links TRBV5-1 with TRBJ2-3; 13 bases match TRBD2. The clonotype was recovered from a man aged 25 to 45 in good health. Input material: naive CD8+ T cells sorted from blood. Here the CDR3 DNA reads TGCGCCAGCAGTTATGGACTAGCGGGAGCGGTCACAGATACGCAGTATTTT. Translated: CASSYGLAGAVTDTQYF.